These 22 T cell receptor beta chains were all obtained from the same sample, sequenced in a study of spatial heterogeneity in lung cancer (dated by TCRdb to about 2019). Receptors were amplified or captured by 5' RACE. Sequencing used a NextSeq 500. The public sequencing data were trimmed at Q25 with fastp and processed into clonotypes with MiXCR by TCRdb, which kept only in-frame beta chains. When rows share a CDR3 protein, they turn into one entry using the most common DNA and genes. The sample table lists over 35,000 distinct CDR3 sequences, about 10% of them with a count of one. The top ten clonotypes cover under 20% of the sample. The time point label, as the study defines it: blood at routine non-recurrence follow-up after resection. The starting material was PBMCs, obtained at follow-up. These receptor sequences come from a female donor with early-stage non-small cell lung cancer.

This clonotype was recorded at least ten times. The chain links TRBV12-3 or TRBV12-4 to TRBJ2-7; D is undetermined. The CDR3 consists of 14 residues. Trimming shortened V by 5 bases and J by 5 bases, and 16 bases separated the two germline ends. CDR3 nucleotide sequence: TGTGCCAGCAGTCTCCCGGACCTGTCCCACGAGCAGTACTTC. It encodes CASSLPDLSHEQYF.

The chain has TRBV5-7 and TRBJ2-1; D not certain. TRBV5-7 is reported as an ORF; its role is uncertain. V was trimmed by 2 bases and J by 15 bases, leaving 12 bases between them. The length of the CDR3 is 11 residues. CDR3 loop: CASSFPLLGFF. The CDR3 DNA is TGTGCCAGCAGCTTTCCCCTTCTTGGGTTCTTC.

This sequence joins TRBV19 and TRBJ1-1; 10 bases are shared with TRBD1. The CDR3 runs 15 residues. The germline CDR1 and CDR2 sequences are LNHDA and SQIVND (reference sequence). Trimming removed 5 bases from V and 1 base from J; junction bases left unmatched: 4. The CDR3 sequence: CASSLDRGSNTEAFF. CDR3 DNA: TGTGCCAGTAGTTTGGACAGGGGGTCGAACACTGAAGCTTTCTTT.

This clonotype was seen more than once but under ten times. The chain carries TRBV27 and TRBJ2-4; 8 bases match TRBD2. The germline V gene encodes CDR1 MNHEY and CDR2 SMNVEV (reference sequence). The junction had 5 bases not matched to a gene; V was cut back by 4 bases and J by 0 bases. The length of the CDR3 is 16 residues. The CDR3 nucleotides read TGTGCCAGCAGTTGGACTAGCCCTCTAGCCAAAAACATTCAGTACTTC. Translation gives CASSWTSPLAKNIQYF.

In its sample, this clonotype was seen a few times. The rearrangement uses TRBV2 and TRBJ1-4; TRBD1 matches at 8 bases. In germline, CDR1 is SNHLY, CDR2 FYNNEI. CDR3 size: 12 residues. V was clipped by 8 bases and J by 7 bases; unmatched bases: 3. CDR3 amino acids: CASQGAGEKLFF. CDR3 in DNA: TGTGCCAGCCAGGGGGCCGGTGAAAAACTGTTTTTT.

This clonotype occurred a few times. The chain employs TRBV7-2 and TRBJ2-5, with TRBD2 matching over 7 bases. This CDR3 is built from 16 residues. V shed 1 base, J shed 5 bases, and the junction held 10 bases outside the gene matches. Germline V gene lookup returns CDR1 SGHTA and CDR2 FQGNSA. This CDR3 is CASSLVRGEVSETQYF. CDR3 in DNA: TGTGCCAGCAGCTTAGTTCGGGGGGAAGTTTCGGAGACCCAGTACTTC.

A few counts support this clonotype. This chain uses TRBV21-1 with TRBJ1-2; the table's D call TRBD1 went unverified against the DNA. TRBV21-1 is assigned pseudogene status. CDR3 length: 17 amino acids. The CDR3 loop is CASSKALSDIYIRGYTF. For the CDR3, the DNA is TGTGCCAGCAGCAAAGCGCTATCGGACATCTATATCAGGGGCTACACCTTC.

This clonotype has more than one count but fewer than ten. This chain uses TRBV19 with TRBJ1-1; D perhaps matches TRBD1 (5 bases). Germline-derived CDR1 and CDR2 are LNHDA and SQIVND (reference sequence). The CDR3 extends over 14 amino acids. The V end was cut by 7 bases, the J end by 0 bases, with 12 bases between. The CDR3 reads CASTLSGVNTEAFF. CDR3 nucleotide sequence: TGTGCCAGTACCTTATCGGGGGTGAACACTGAAGCTTTCTTT.

This clonotype was recorded a few times. The V and J genes are TRBV20-1 and TRBJ1-3, with unresolved D. Per the germline V gene, CDR1 is DFQATT and CDR2 is SNEGSKA (reference sequence). V was trimmed by 0 bases and J by 1 base, leaving 7 bases between them. The CDR3 spans 14 residues. The CDR3 loop is CSARDRVSGNTIYF. CDR3 coding DNA: TGCAGTGCTAGAGATCGGGTTTCTGGAAACACCATATATTTT.

This clonotype was seen many times. CDR3 bases: TGTGCCAGCAGTTTGCTTCGGGGGGCGGGGGATACGCAGTATTTT. Translating it yields CASSLLRGAGDTQYF. The chain carries TRBV12-3 or TRBV12-4 and TRBJ2-3, with a weak D call TRBD2 (7 bases). The CDR3 contains 15 residues. The germline V and J ends were trimmed by 3 bases and 6 bases, with 16 bases remaining between them.

This clonotype came up many times. CDR3 residues: CAWKPGQGAEETQYF. The CDR3 region has the DNA TGTGCCTGGAAACCGGGACAGGGGGCTGAAGAGACCCAGTACTTC. The chain carries TRBV30 and TRBJ2-5; 12 bases are shared with TRBD1. CDR1 GTSNPN and CDR2 SVGIG come from the germline V gene (reference sequence). J lost 3 bases, V lost 4 bases, and 6 bases had no gene match. This CDR3 comprises 15 residues.

Remarks on this clonotype: A read error may explain this, as a much larger clone is one base away. The rearrangement links TRBV13 to TRBJ2-3; D unresolved. The CDR3 is 11 residues long. Germline loops: CDR1 PRHDT, CDR2 FYEKMQ (reference sequence). Trimming took 4 bases from V and 5 from J, leaving 4 bases between them. The CDR3 DNA is TGTGCCAGCAGCTCGATAGATACGCAGTATTTT. It translates to CASSSIDTQYF.

This clonotype was seen many times. The chain combines TRBV7-6 with TRBJ2-2; a weak D match, TRBD2 (6 bases). Germline CDR1 and CDR2: SGHVS and FNYEAQ. Trimming stripped 4 bases from V and 2 bases from J, with 8 bases between. CDR3 size: 14 residues. CDR3 DNA sequence: TGTGCCAGCAGCTCCGGGGGTAACACCGGGGAGCTGTTTTTT. It yields the protein CASSSGGNTGELFF.

Comment on this clonotype: Being one base from a much bigger clone, this may be a read error. The chain carries TRBV6-5 and TRBJ2-7; D is possibly TRBD1 or TRBD2 (5 bases each). Germline lookup yields CDR1 MNHEY and CDR2 SVGAGI. CDR3 length equals 16 residues. The CDR3 bases are TGTGCCAGCAGTTCCGACCCGGGGTCAGGGTACTACAAGCAGTACTTC. Amino acid sequence: CASSSDPGSGYYKQYF.

This clonotype was seen repeatedly, ten times or more. The chain uses TRBV7-8 and TRBJ2-1; D not certain. This CDR3 is built from 13 residues. Germline CDR1 and CDR2: SGHVS and FQNEAQ. The V gene lost 5 bases and the J gene lost 5 bases, with 10 bases spanning the gap. The CDR3, as DNA: TGTGCCAGCAGCACCCGTACGAACAATGAGCAGTTCTTC. As protein: CASSTRTNNEQFF.

In its sample, this clonotype was seen a few times. The genes are TRBV28 and TRBJ2-7; 9 positions agree with TRBD1. Germline CDR1 is MDHEN and CDR2 is SYDVKM. The CDR3 totals 15 residues. Germline trimming cut 6 bases from V and 5 bases from J; bases unmatched to any gene: 11. Here the CDR3 DNA reads TGTGCCAGCAGCTCAACCCGGGACAGGGCCAACGAGCAGTACTTC. The encoded protein is CASSSTRDRANEQYF.

This clonotype has at least ten counts. V gene TRBV4-2 combines with J gene TRBJ1-2; D remains unclear. V was shortened by 0 bases and J by 0 bases, with 14 bases between the two germline ends. The CDR3 spans 17 residues. Per the germline V gene, CDR1 is LGHNA and CDR2 is YNFKEQ. CDR3: CASSQDSSAATNYGYTF. DNA of the CDR3: TGTGCCAGCAGCCAAGATTCTTCAGCAGCAACTAACTATGGCTACACCTTC.

The chain recombines TRBV9 with TRBJ1-4; D remains ambiguous. The CDR3 runs 14 residues. CDR1 is SGDLS, CDR2 YYNGEE, per germline. Trimming cost V 4 bases and J 7 bases, with 14 bases left between them. CDR3 bases: TGTGCCAGCAGCCACACAGAGGGCTCTGAAAAACTGTTTTTT. The encoded protein is CASSHTEGSEKLFF.

This chain joins TRBV9 and TRBJ2-1; D may match TRBD1 or TRBD2 (5 bases each). V shed 3 bases and J shed 8 bases, with 21 bases lying between them. The length of the CDR3 is 16 residues. Per germline, CDR1 SGDLS and CDR2 YYNGEE. For the CDR3, the DNA is TGTGCCAGCAGCGCCCCGGGGCGAGGGATGGTAGATGAGCAGTTCTTC. This translates into CASSAPGRGMVDEQFF.

The sample holds many counts of this clonotype. The chain is built from TRBV6-5 and TRBJ2-7, with D perhaps TRBD1 (5 bases). CDR3 size: 14 residues. Trimming removed 2 bases at V and 2 bases at J, with 10 bases between. Germline V gene data show CDR1 as MNHEY and CDR2 as SVGAGI. The CDR3 nucleotides read TGTGCCAGCAGTTACGACAGCTCGACCTACGAGCAGTACTTC. Its translation is CASSYDSSTYEQYF.

This clonotype was counted at least ten times. The chain carries TRBV18 and TRBJ2-1, with D possibly matching TRBD2 (5 bases). The germline V gene encodes CDR1 KGHSH and CDR2 LQKENI. The ends were cut back, 5 bases at V and 9 bases at J, with 14 bases in the middle. The CDR3 has 13 residues. The CDR3 reads CASSGDEGSEQFF. As DNA, the CDR3 is TGTGCCAGCTCAGGGGATGAGGGTAGTGAGCAGTTCTTC.

Written as DNA, the CDR3 is TGTGCCAGCGGCCGAGTAGACGGCTATGGCTACACCTTC. The encoded protein is CASGRVDGYGYTF. The rearrangement joins TRBV28 to TRBJ1-2; no definite D call. Germline V gives CDR1 MDHEN, CDR2 SYDVKM. The CDR3 runs to 13 residues. Trimming left V 8 bases short and J 4 bases short, with 14 bases between.